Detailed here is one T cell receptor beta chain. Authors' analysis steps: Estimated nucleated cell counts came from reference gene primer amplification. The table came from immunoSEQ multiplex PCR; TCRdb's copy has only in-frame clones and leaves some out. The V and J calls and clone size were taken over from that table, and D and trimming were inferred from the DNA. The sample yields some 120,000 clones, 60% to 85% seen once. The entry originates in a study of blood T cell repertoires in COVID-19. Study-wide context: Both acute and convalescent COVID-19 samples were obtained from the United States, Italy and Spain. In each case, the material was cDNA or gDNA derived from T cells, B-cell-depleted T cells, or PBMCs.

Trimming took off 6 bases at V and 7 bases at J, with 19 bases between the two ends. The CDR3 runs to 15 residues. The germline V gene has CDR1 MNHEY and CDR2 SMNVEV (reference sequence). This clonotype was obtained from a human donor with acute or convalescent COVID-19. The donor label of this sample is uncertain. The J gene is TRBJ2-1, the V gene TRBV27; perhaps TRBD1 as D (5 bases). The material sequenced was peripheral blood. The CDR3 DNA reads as TGTGCCAGCAGACCCATCTCGGCAGGGCTGAATGAGCAGTTCTTC. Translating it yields CASRPISAGLNEQFF.